One TCR beta chain is described in this entry. Its target is not known. This entry comes from a study of T cells in Graves' hyperthyroidism and ophthalmopathy. Broader study findings: Within blood appeared most thyroid clonotypes that had expanded above 0.001.

Amplification targeted TCR beta CDR3 regions from RNA transcripts. In the first-round RT-PCR of the TCR CDR3, the HTBI primer set was used. One entry per CDR3 protein, called by TCRdb with MiXCR from the multiplex PCR reads. Of nearly 750,000 distinct CDR3 sequences listed, over 35% are singletons. Patients were excluded for uncontrolled infection, other autoimmune disease, pregnancy or lactation. PBMCs were sourced from roughly 9.7 ml fresh peripheral blood. Trimming stripped 6 bases from V and 5 bases from J, with 10 bases between. The V gene's germline CDR1 is DFQATT and CDR2 SNEGSKA (reference sequence). The CDR3 has 11 residues.

This chain links TRBV20-1 with TRBJ2-5; possible D gene TRBD1, 6 bases. This clonotype was sampled from a woman between 35 and 50 years old with Graves' hyperthyroidism. What was sequenced was blood. The CDR3 DNA reads TGCAGTGCCGTGGGGGCCGAGACCCAGTACTTC. It translates to CSAVGAETQYF.